The entry below describes one TCR beta chain. The table came from immunoSEQ multiplex PCR; TCRdb's copy has only in-frame clones and leaves some out. The sample shows roughly 65,000 clones, 75% to 90% of them seen only once. The germline V gene encodes CDR1 MNHEY and CDR2 SMNVEV (reference sequence). The ends were cut back, 6 bases at V and 0 bases at J, with 12 bases in the middle. This CDR3 comprises 14 residues. These data belong to a study of technical replicates of blood from a handful of donors. This clonotype originated in a human donor in good health. Some clones in this sample may be carry-over from other donors' samples. Sequenced input: PBMCs. The gene calls are TRBV27 and TRBJ2-7; a weak D match, TRBD2 (6 bases). This CDR3 reads CASRQTSYSYEQYF. The CDR3 DNA follows: TGTGCCAGCAGACAAACTAGCTACTCCTACGAGCAGTACTTC.